The rows below give T cell receptor beta chains drawn from one sample of a study of blood T cell repertoires in COVID-19. Some clones are missing from TCRdb's copy, which holds only in-frame ones; the method was immunoSEQ multiplex PCR. The table lists tens of thousands of clones, 88% of them singletons. What was sequenced was peripheral blood. These receptors were obtained from a woman of 80 years or more with active COVID-19. CDR3s leave out the opening cysteine and the closing phenylalanine or tryptophan. The order of the fields is V gene, J gene, CDR3 protein.

V: TRBV28
J: TRBJ2-7
CDR3: ASWGRASYEQY

V: TRBV20-1
J: TRBJ2-7
CDR3: SARFVYEQY

V: TRBV4-3
J: TRBJ1-2
CDR3: ASSQDGTEHYGYT

V: TRBV21-1
J: TRBJ2-1
CDR3: ASSPRGSGRAGYNEQF

V: TRBV6-1
J: TRBJ1-1
CDR3: ASSELRNTEAF

V: TRBV6-1
J: TRBJ2-1
CDR3: ASSVTSGFGSYNEQF

V: TRBV7-3
J: TRBJ2-3
CDR3: ASSLDRATDTQY

V: TRBV30
J: TRBJ2-1
CDR3: AWNAFLDNEQF

V: TRBV5-1
J: TRBJ2-6
CDR3: ASSLRQGDPGANVLT

V: TRBV2
J: TRBJ2-3
CDR3: ASMGSSGRSTDTQY

V: TRBV4-1
J: TRBJ2-1
CDR3: ASSRMTGLGYNEQF

V: TRBV7-9
J: TRBJ2-1
CDR3: ASSLGTIETLGEQF

V: TRBV28
J: TRBJ2-4
CDR3: ASSLSTSSGKNIQY

V: TRBV11-2
J: TRBJ2-5
CDR3: ASSIGQGQETQY

V: TRBV13
J: TRBJ1-1
CDR3: ASSPGSLVNTEAF

V: TRBV23-1
J: TRBJ1-2
CDR3: ASSPPGRGYGYT

V: TRBV9
J: TRBJ2-2
CDR3: ASSVGWGQGGGELF

V: TRBV7-2
J: TRBJ1-2
CDR3: ASSSWTGDGYT

V: TRBV30
J: TRBJ1-2
CDR3: AWRGGPGRGYT

V: TRBV18
J: TRBJ1-5
CDR3: ASSPPADRRIQH

V: TRBV9
J: TRBJ2-3
CDR3: ASSAGLAGGGWTDTQY

V: TRBV5-1
J: TRBJ2-7
CDR3: ASSLSVEVSYEQY

V: TRBV7-2
J: TRBJ1-5
CDR3: ASSFSGAVNSNQPQH

V: TRBV7-6
J: TRBJ2-7
CDR3: ASSPRGGHSGEQY

V: TRBV11-1
J: TRBJ2-1
CDR3: ASSPTRTSGRGQF

V: TRBV5-1
J: TRBJ2-1
CDR3: ASSSLGPRYNEQF

V: TRBV2
J: TRBJ2-7
CDR3: ASSEGDREIHEQY

V: TRBV12-3/TRBV12-4
J: TRBJ2-2
CDR3: ASSSVRAGELF

V: TRBV6-5
J: TRBJ2-7
CDR3: ASSPPGQRSYEQY